This T cell receptor beta chain was obtained from a study of T cells after yellow fever vaccination. Points from the study as a whole: Researchers cautioned that FACS-sorted repertoires could harbor abundant clonotypes contaminating from the bulk population. Some clonotypes, a small share, were shared between CD4 and CD8 compartments. Booster sampling recovered most clones from primary vaccination (roughly 97% CD4, roughly 90% CD8).

TCRdb re-analysed the 5' RACE reads in MiXCR, keeping a single row per CDR3 protein. The data show some 390,000 distinct CDR3 sequences, with around 6.5% seen just once and approximately 16% held by the top ten. For this clonotype: Its antigen is not identified.

Source: PBMCs, taken 5 days after the yellow fever booster vaccination. This clonotype was obtained from a man aged 30-40 years who received the YFV17D yellow fever vaccine.

CDR3 bases: TGTGCCAGCTCACCAACGCAGGGGAATACCCCCTCTTTTGGCTACACCTTC. Protein product: CASSPTQGNTPSFGYTF. J is TRBJ1-2 and V is TRBV18, with D possibly TRBD1 on 6 matching bases. This CDR3 is built from 17 residues. The germline gives CDR1 KGHSH, CDR2 LQKENI. V lost 2 bases and J lost 7, with 23 bases in between.